This TCR beta chain was sequenced in a study of spatial heterogeneity in lung cancer. The time point is: sample taken at primary tumor resection. The cohort: over 65 early-stage, untreated non-small cell lung cancer patients. From tumor, nontumor lung or frozen PBMC, whole RNA was taken unsorted for sequencing. General study points: In tumors, expanded intratumoral alpha and beta TCR counts tracked mutation counts. Ubiquitous and regional expanded TCR counts correlated with ubiquitous and regional nonsynonymous mutations, respectively.

Germline CDR1 MDHEN, CDR2 SYDVKM. The CDR3 consists of 15 residues. J gave up 4 bases and V 9 bases, and 10 bases lay outside the gene matches. A distinct unique molecular identifier was carried by each TCR cDNA molecule. MiXCR was run by TCRdb on the 5' RACE reads, yielding one entry per CDR3 protein. The sample includes some 97,000 distinct CDR3 sequences, 4.4% of them seen just once. Many counts were recorded for this clonotype. The antigen remains undetermined. V and J are TRBV28 and TRBJ1-4; 8 bases are a match to TRBD1. The TCR originated in a male donor with early-stage non-small cell lung cancer. The specimen was lung tumor tissue, collected at surgery. The CDR3 is CASYRRQGNNEKLFF. For the CDR3, the DNA is TGTGCCAGTTATAGAAGACAGGGGAATAATGAAAAACTGTTTTTT.